This T cell receptor (beta chain) derives from a study of cytomegalovirus exposure and HLA in healthy donors. Study-wide background: It was reported in a later analysis that the 120 validation repertoires used the same platform as the 666 first-cohort repertoires. Findings of the study overall: There were 160 or so TCR beta chains listed as cytomegalovirus-associated. In vitro assays verified that a few CMV-associated chains recognized CMV antigens specifically.

The data were produced by immunoSEQ multiplex PCR, yet TCRdb's version contains in-frame clones alone and is incomplete. Counted here are just over 20,000 clones, about 97% occurring once; the ten biggest clones make up 8.5% to 10%. These donors were members of the approximately 120-subject validation cohort, a group separate from the approximately 670-subject first cohort. Germline loops: CDR1 SGDLS, CDR2 YYNGEE. The V segment lost 3 bases and the J segment 0 bases; nucleotides outside the gene matches: 4. The CDR3 totals 18 residues. Concerning this clone itself: The antigen remains undetermined.

The receptor's source is a man under 40 in good health and CMV-seropositive. Sequences were obtained from PBMCs. The chain carries TRBV9 and TRBJ2-2, with TRBD2 matching over 14 bases. CDR3 in DNA: TGTGCCAGCAGCGGGGGACTAGCGGGGGCCGCGAACACCGGGGAGCTGTTTTTT. This sequence encodes CASSGGLAGAANTGELFF.